The TCR beta chain described here comes from a study of cytomegalovirus exposure and HLA in healthy donors. CDR1 is SGHNT and CDR2 is YYREEE in the germline V gene (reference sequence). The germline V and J ends were trimmed by 2 bases and 2 bases, with 7 bases remaining between them. The CDR3 sequence is 13 residues long. A multiplex PCR was run with 60 Vbeta primers and 13 Jbeta primers. Here immunoSEQ multiplex PCR was the method, and the copy in TCRdb shows in-frame clones only, minus some. Among over 150,000 clones listed, roughly 82% were seen once. This TCR derives from a man aged 45-65 years in good health and CMV-seropositive. What was sequenced was PBMCs. The V call is TRBV5-4, the J call TRBJ2-5; D is undetermined. CDR3 region: CASSFLRQETQYF. The CDR3 coding sequence is TGTGCCAGCAGCTTTCTGAGACAAGAGACCCAGTACTTC.